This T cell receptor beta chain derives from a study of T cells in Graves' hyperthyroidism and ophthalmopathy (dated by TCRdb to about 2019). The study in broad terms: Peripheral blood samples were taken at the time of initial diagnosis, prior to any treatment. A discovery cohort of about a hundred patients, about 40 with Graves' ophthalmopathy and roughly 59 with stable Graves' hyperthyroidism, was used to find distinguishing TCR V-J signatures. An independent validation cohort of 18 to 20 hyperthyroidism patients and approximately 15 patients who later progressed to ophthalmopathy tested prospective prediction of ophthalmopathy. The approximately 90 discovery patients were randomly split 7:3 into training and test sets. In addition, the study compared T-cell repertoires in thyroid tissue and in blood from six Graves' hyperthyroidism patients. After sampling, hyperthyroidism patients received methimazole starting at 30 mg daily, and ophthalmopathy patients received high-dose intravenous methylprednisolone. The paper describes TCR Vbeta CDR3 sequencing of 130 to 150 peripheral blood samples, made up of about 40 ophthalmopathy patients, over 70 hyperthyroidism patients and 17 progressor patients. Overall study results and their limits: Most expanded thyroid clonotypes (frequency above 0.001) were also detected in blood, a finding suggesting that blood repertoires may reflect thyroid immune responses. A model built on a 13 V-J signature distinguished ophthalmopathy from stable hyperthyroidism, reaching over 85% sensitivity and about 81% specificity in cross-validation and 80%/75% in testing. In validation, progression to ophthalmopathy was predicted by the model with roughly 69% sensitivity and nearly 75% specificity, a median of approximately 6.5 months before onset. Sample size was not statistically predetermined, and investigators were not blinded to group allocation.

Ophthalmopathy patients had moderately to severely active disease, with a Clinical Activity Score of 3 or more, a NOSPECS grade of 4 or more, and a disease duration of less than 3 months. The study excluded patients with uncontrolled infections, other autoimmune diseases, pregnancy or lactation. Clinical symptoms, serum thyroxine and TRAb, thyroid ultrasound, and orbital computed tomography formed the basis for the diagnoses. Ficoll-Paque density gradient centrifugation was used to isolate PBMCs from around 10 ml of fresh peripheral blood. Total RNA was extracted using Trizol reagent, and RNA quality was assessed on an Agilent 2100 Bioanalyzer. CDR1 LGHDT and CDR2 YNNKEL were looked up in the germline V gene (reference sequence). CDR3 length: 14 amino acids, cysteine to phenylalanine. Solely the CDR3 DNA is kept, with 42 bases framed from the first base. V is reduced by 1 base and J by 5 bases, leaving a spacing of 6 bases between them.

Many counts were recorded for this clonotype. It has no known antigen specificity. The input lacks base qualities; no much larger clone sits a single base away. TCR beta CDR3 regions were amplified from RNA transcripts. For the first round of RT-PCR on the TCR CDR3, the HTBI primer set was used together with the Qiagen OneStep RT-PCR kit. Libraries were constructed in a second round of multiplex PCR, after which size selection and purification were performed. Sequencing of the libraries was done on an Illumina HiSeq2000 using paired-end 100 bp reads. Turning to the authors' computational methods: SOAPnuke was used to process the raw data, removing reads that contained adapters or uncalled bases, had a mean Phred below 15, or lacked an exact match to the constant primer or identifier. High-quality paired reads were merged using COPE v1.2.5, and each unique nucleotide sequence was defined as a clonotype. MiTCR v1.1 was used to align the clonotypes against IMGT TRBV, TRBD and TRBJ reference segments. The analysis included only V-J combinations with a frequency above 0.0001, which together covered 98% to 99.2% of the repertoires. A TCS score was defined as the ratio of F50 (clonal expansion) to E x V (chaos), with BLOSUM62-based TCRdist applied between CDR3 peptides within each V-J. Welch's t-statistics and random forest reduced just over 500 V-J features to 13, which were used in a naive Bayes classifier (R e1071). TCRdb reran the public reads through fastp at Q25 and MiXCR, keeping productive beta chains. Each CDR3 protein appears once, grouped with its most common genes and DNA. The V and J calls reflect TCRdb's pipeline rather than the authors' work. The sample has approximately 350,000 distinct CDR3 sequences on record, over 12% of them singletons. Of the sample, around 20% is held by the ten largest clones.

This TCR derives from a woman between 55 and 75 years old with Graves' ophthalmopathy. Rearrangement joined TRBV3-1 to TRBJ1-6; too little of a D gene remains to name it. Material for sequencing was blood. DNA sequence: TGTGCCAGCAGCCAAGGGACCGATAATTCACCCCTCCACTTT. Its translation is CASSQGTDNSPLHF. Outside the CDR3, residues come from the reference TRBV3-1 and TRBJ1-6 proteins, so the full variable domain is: DTAVSQTPKYLVTQMGNDKSIKCEQNLGHDTMYWYKQDSKKFLKIMFSYNNKELIINETVPNRFSPKSPDKAHLNLHINSLELGDSAVYFCASSQGTDNSPLHFGNGTRLTVT.